The 19 T cell receptor beta chains below come from one sample, sequenced in a study of Graves' ophthalmopathy and Graves' hyperthyroidism. Researchers took RNA transcripts and amplified TCR beta CDR3 regions from them. RT-PCR in the first round used HTBI primers; a second-round multiplex PCR followed. In TCRdb, the multiplex PCR reads were re-called with MiXCR into one record per CDR3 protein. This sample has 650,000 to 900,000 distinct CDR3 sequences, with roughly 41% found just once. The sequencing input was peripheral blood. Receptors originate from an adult man with Graves' ophthalmopathy.

V and J are TRBV5-1 and TRBJ2-7, with 7 bases lining up with TRBD1. V shed 4 bases, J shed 5 bases, and the junction held 9 bases outside the gene matches. Germline V gives CDR1 SGHRS, CDR2 YFSETQ. This CDR3 comprises 14 residues. The CDR3 DNA sequence: TGCGCCAGCAGCCATGCAGGGGGTTTTAACGAGCAGTACTTC. Translating gives CASSHAGGFNEQYF.

CDR3 coding DNA: TGTGCCAGCAGCTTAGTGTCCGGAGGGAGGGATGGCTACACCTTC. As protein: CASSLVSGGRDGYTF. V gene TRBV7-9 combines with J gene TRBJ1-2, with no clear D. V lost 1 base to trimming and J lost 6 bases, with 15 bases between them. CDR3 length: 15 amino acids. Germline CDR1 SEHNR, CDR2 FQNEAQ (reference sequence).

The chain carries TRBV20-1 and TRBJ2-5, with TRBD2 matching 7 bases. The germline V gene encodes CDR1 DFQATT and CDR2 SNEGSKA (reference sequence). The CDR3 extends over 12 amino acids. Trimming took 6 bases from V and 4 from J; bases not matched to a gene: 5. The CDR3 protein is CSAISGVETQYF. The CDR3 region has the DNA TGCAGTGCCATAAGCGGGGTAGAGACCCAGTACTTC.

The sample holds many counts of this clonotype. The chain employs TRBV10-3 and TRBJ1-1; the match to TRBD1 covers 7 bases. The CDR3 is 15 residues long. Per germline, CDR1 ENHRY and CDR2 SYGVKD. V shed 5 bases and J 5 bases; nucleotides not matched to a gene: 11. The CDR3 DNA follows: TGTGCCATCAGTAAGCCCGGGACAGTACCAACTGAAGCTTTCTTT. This encodes CAISKPGTVPTEAFF.

This chain uses TRBV29-1 with TRBJ2-1; 13 bases are shared with TRBD2. The CDR3 loop spans 13 amino acids. V shed 5 bases, J shed 8 bases, and the junction held 3 bases outside the gene matches. Germline V lookup: CDR1 SQVTM, CDR2 ANQGSEA. This CDR3 reads CSVTSGGADEQFF. The CDR3 DNA is TGCAGCGTTACTAGCGGGGGGGCAGATGAGCAGTTCTTC.

The chain combines TRBV5-1 with TRBJ1-4; D uncertain. There are 14 residues in the CDR3. The V gene lost 0 bases and the J gene lost 8 bases, with 11 bases spanning the gap. CDR1 is SGHRS and CDR2 is YFSETQ in the germline V gene. This CDR3 is CASSLVGRREKLFF. The CDR3 bases are TGCGCCAGCAGCTTGGTCGGGAGGAGGGAAAAACTGTTTTTT.

This clonotype was picked up a small number of times. This chain links TRBV11-2 with TRBJ1-6, with a tentative D call TRBD1 (6 bases). V lost 1 base to trimming and J lost 3 bases, with 13 bases between them. There are 17 residues in the CDR3. Germline V CDR1 and CDR2: SGHAT, FQNNGV. Here the CDR3 DNA reads TGTGCCAGCAGCTTAGGTCCATCAGGGGACTATAATTCACCCCTCCACTTT. Its protein is CASSLGPSGDYNSPLHF.

The CDR3 spells CASRDNGPNSPLHF. CDR3 DNA: TGTGCCAGCAGGGACAACGGCCCAAATTCACCCCTCCACTTT. The V and J genes are TRBV6-1 and TRBJ1-6; D is possibly TRBD1 (5 bases). V was trimmed by 6 bases and J by 7 bases, leaving 13 bases between them. Germline V gene sequence: CDR1 MNHNS, CDR2 SASEGT. This CDR3 comprises 14 residues.

This chain uses TRBV7-1 with TRBJ1-6, with unresolved D. TRBV7-1 is designated an ORF whose function remains uncertain. Trimming took off 3 bases at V and 11 bases at J, with 11 bases between the two ends. The CDR3 is 13 residues long. The CDR3 nucleotides read TGTGCCAGCAGCTCTAAACTTCAGGCACCCCTCCACTTT. Its protein product is CASSSKLQAPLHF.

This clonotype came up once. V gene TRBV7-9 combines with J gene TRBJ2-5; D gene ambiguous. V gave up 6 bases and J gave up 7 bases, with 18 bases separating them. Per germline, CDR1 SEHNR and CDR2 FQNEAQ (reference sequence). This CDR3 region has 14 residues. CDR3 sequence: CASSSTEGRGTQYF. CDR3 nucleotides: TGTGCCAGCAGTTCGACGGAAGGGCGAGGGACCCAGTACTTC.

Only a few counts were recorded for this clonotype. The CDR3 loop is CASSLDWEKLFF. DNA of the CDR3: TGTGCCAGCAGCTTGGATTGGGAAAAACTGTTTTTT. J is TRBJ1-4 and V is TRBV5-8; no firm D call. Germline V CDR1 and CDR2: SGHTS, YDEGEE. Trimming took 0 bases from V and 8 from J, leaving 5 bases between them. The CDR3 length is 12 residues.

Remarks on this clonotype: Possible read error: a much larger clone is one base away. The V gene is TRBV14, the J gene TRBJ1-4; TRBD1 might be the D (5 bases). Germline CDR1 and CDR2: SGHDN and FVKESK. The CDR3 has 15 amino acids. V shed 1 base and J shed 6 bases, with 12 bases lying between them. DNA for the CDR3: TGTGCCAGCAGCCAAGGTTCAGGGCACCATGAAAAACTGTTTTTT. Protein: CASSQGSGHHEKLFF.

Concerning this clonotype: It may be a read error: a sequence one base away is much more abundant. CDR3 sequence reads: CAISESDTSNTEAFF. For the CDR3, the DNA is TGCGCCATCAGTGAGTCGGACACCTCGAACACTGAAGCTTTCTTT. The chain links TRBV10-2 to TRBJ1-1, with D possibly being TRBD1 (5 bases). Germline V gene lookup returns CDR1 WSHSY and CDR2 SAAADI. This CDR3 is built from 15 residues.

The chain employs TRBV7-9 and TRBJ2-5; D assignment may be TRBD1 or TRBD2 (5 bases each). The V gene's germline CDR1 is SEHNR and CDR2 FQNEAQ (reference sequence). V lost 5 bases and J 5 bases, leaving 18 bases between the germline ends. This CDR3 region has 15 residues. CDR3 sequence (DNA): TGTGCCAGCAGCATAAATGCCGGGACGCGGGAGACCCAGTACTTC. Amino acids: CASSINAGTRETQYF.

Notes on this clonotype: A much larger clonotype is one base distant, so this may be a read error. The chain is built from TRBV7-9 and TRBJ2-5; no clear D. This CDR3 has 13 amino acids. Per the germline V gene, CDR1 is SEHNR and CDR2 is FQNEAQ (reference sequence). The CDR3 region has the DNA TGTGCCAGCAGCCAAGAGGACGGAGAGGCCCAGTACTTC. Its translation is CASSQEDGEAQYF.

The table lists this clonotype with a few counts. Lacking the conserved final phenylalanine or tryptophan, this CDR3 likely reflects a read error. The chain combines TRBV7-2 with TRBJ1-2; tentative D call: TRBD1 (6 bases). Trimming took off 5 bases at V and 5 bases at J, with 9 bases between the two ends. Germline CDR1 reads SGHTA; CDR2 reads FQGNSA. The CDR3 is 12 amino acids. DNA for the CDR3: TGTGCCAGCAGCCCGGGACAATATGGCTACACCTCC. It codes for CASSPGQYGYTS.

J is TRBJ1-2 and V is TRBV5-4; D is perhaps TRBD1 (6 bases). Germline assignment: CDR1 SGHNT and CDR2 YYREEE (reference sequence). Trimming stripped 0 bases from V and 4 bases from J, with 16 bases between. The CDR3 runs 16 residues. The CDR3 DNA reads TGTGCCAGCAGCTTGGTGGGTAAGGACAGTGGCTATGGCTACACCTTC. Its protein is CASSLVGKDSGYGYTF.

The chain combines TRBV7-9 with TRBJ2-2; D ambiguous. The ends were cut back, 5 bases at V and 7 bases at J, with 14 bases in the middle. This CDR3 is 14 amino acids long. Germline lookup yields CDR1 SEHNR and CDR2 FQNEAQ (reference sequence). CDR3 in amino acids: CASSLVAPGGELFF. CDR3 coding DNA: TGTGCCAGCAGCCTCGTCGCTCCCGGCGGGGAGCTGTTTTTT.

V and J are TRBV29-1 and TRBJ1-6; TRBD1 aligns across 8 bases. With 4 bases clipped from V and 7 bases from J, the junction kept 12 bases outside the gene matches. CDR3 length: 16 residues. The germline CDR1 and CDR2 sequences are SQVTM and ANQGSEA. The CDR3 DNA sequence: TGCAGCGTTGTCACGGATGGGGACAGGCTGAATTCACCCCTCCACTTT. As protein: CSVVTDGDRLNSPLHF.